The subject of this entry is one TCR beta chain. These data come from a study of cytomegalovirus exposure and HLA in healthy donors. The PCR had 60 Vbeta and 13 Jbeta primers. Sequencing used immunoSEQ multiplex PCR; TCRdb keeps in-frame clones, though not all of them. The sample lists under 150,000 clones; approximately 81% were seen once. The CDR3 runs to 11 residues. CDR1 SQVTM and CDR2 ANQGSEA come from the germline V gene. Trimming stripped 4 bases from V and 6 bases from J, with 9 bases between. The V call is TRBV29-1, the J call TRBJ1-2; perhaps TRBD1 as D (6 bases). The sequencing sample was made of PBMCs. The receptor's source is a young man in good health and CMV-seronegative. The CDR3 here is CSVVKGDGYTF. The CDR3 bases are TGCAGCGTTGTGAAGGGGGATGGCTACACCTTC. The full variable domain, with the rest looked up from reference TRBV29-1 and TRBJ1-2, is SAVISQKPSRDICQRGTSLTIQCQVDSQVTMMFWYRQQPGQSLTLIATANQGSEATYESGFVIDKFPISRPNLTFSTLTVSNMSPEDSSIYLCSVVKGDGYTFGSGTRLTVV.